These 9 T cell receptor beta chains came from one sample sequenced in a study of blood T cell repertoires in COVID-19. Using immunoSEQ multiplex PCR, the repertoire was profiled, and TCRdb retains in-frame clones only, with some absent. This table has under 60,000 clones, around 78% appearing once. The source material was peripheral blood. These receptors were collected from a human donor in a cohort sampled during active COVID-19.

By sample fraction, this clone is medium-sized. Other DNA sequences in the sample encode the same CDR3. The chain joins TRBV6-5 to TRBJ2-7; 9 bases align to TRBD1. The germline V gene encodes CDR1 MNHEY and CDR2 SVGAGI. This CDR3 is 14 amino acids long. The ends lost 5 bases at V and 4 bases at J; junction bases unmatched: 6. The CDR3 nucleotides read TGTGCCAGCAGTCCTGGGACAGGGAAATACGAGCAGTACTTC. Translation gives CASSPGTGKYEQYF.

V usage is TRBV4-1 and J usage is TRBJ2-5; TRBD2 agrees at 8 bases. The CDR3 is 14 amino acids. V was pared by 4 bases and J by 2 bases, with 3 bases of the junction left unmatched. Germline V gene sequence: CDR1 MGHRA, CDR2 YSYEKL. CDR3 loop: CASSRTSGQETQYF. The DNA of the CDR3 is TGCGCCAGCAGCCGTACTAGCGGTCAAGAGACCCAGTACTTC.

The rearrangement links TRBV5-1 to TRBJ2-1; 9 bases are a match to TRBD1. The CDR3 runs 17 residues. Germline values: CDR1 SGHRS, CDR2 YFSETQ. V dropped 2 bases and J dropped 0; count of bases not matched to a gene: 6. The CDR3, as DNA: TGCGCCAGCAGCTTCGGGACAGGGCCGAGCTCCTACAATGAGCAGTTCTTC. It specifies CASSFGTGPSSYNEQFF.

CDR3 sequence reads: CASLAGKSGNTIYF. In DNA form, the CDR3 reads TGTGCCAGCCTCGCGGGGAAGTCTGGAAACACCATATATTTT. The rearrangement uses TRBV6-5 and TRBJ1-3; no definite D call. The CDR3 length is 14 residues. Trimming shortened V by 8 bases and J by 1 base, and 12 bases separated the two germline ends. Per germline, CDR1 MNHEY and CDR2 SVGAGI.

The CDR3 reads CASSIPPGELFF. The CDR3 DNA is TGTGCCAGCAGCATCCCCCCGGGGGAGCTGTTTTTT. J is TRBJ2-2 and V is TRBV11-2, with D unresolved. CDR1 is SGHAT, CDR2 FQNNGV, per germline. Trimming stripped 5 bases from V and 8 bases from J, with 9 bases between. There are 12 residues in the CDR3.

This clone was observed a single time. The chain couples TRBV11-2 to TRBJ2-5, with 9 bases lining up with TRBD2. Germline assignment: CDR1 SGHAT and CDR2 FQNNGV. The CDR3 runs to 14 residues. V was pared by 3 bases and J by 4 bases, with 3 bases of the junction left unmatched. The CDR3 DNA reads TGTGCCAGCAGCTTTGGTAGCGGGGGAGAGACCCAGTACTTC. This codes for CASSFGSGGETQYF. The full variable domain, with the rest looked up from reference TRBV11-2 and TRBJ2-5, is EAGVAQSPRYKIIEKRQSVAFWCNPISGHATLYWYQQILGQGPKLLIQFQNNGVVDDSQLPKDRFSAERLKGVDSTLKIQPAKLEDSAVYLCASSFGSGGETQYFGPGTRLLVL.

The count of this clone is one. The chain has TRBV5-1 and TRBJ2-1; TRBD2 aligns across 7 bases. J gave up 10 bases and V 7 bases, and 14 bases lay outside the gene matches. Germline values: CDR1 SGHRS, CDR2 YFSETQ. The CDR3 sequence is 14 residues long. CDR3 in DNA: TGCGCCAGCGGGACGGGACTACTGCATCAGGAGCAGTTCTTC. Translation: CASGTGLLHQEQFF. The whole variable domain, remainder taken from reference TRBV5-1 and TRBJ2-1, is KAGVTQTPRYLIKTRGQQVTLSCSPISGHRSVSWYQQTPGQGLQFLFEYFSETQRNKGNFPGRFSGRQFSNSRSEMNVSTLELGDSALYLCASGTGLLHQEQFFGPGTRLTVL.

The chain uses TRBV6-6 and TRBJ2-3; 10 bases fit TRBD2. The CDR3 covers 17 residues. The junction had 8 bases not matched to a gene; V was cut back by 5 bases and J by 0 bases. Germline V gives CDR1 MNHNY, CDR2 SVGAGI (reference sequence). The CDR3 reads CASSPQRGGESTDTQYF. The CDR3 DNA follows: TGTGCCAGCAGTCCTCAGCGGGGGGGGGAGAGCACAGATACGCAGTATTTT.

V and J are TRBV5-5 and TRBJ2-7; no definite D call. V was clipped by 4 bases and J by 2 bases, with 10 bases between them. Germline V gene data show CDR1 as SGHKS and CDR2 as YYEKEE (reference sequence). The CDR3 is 13 amino acids. The CDR3: CASSPLGAYEQYF. The CDR3 coding sequence is TGTGCCAGCAGCCCCCTAGGAGCCTACGAGCAGTACTTC.